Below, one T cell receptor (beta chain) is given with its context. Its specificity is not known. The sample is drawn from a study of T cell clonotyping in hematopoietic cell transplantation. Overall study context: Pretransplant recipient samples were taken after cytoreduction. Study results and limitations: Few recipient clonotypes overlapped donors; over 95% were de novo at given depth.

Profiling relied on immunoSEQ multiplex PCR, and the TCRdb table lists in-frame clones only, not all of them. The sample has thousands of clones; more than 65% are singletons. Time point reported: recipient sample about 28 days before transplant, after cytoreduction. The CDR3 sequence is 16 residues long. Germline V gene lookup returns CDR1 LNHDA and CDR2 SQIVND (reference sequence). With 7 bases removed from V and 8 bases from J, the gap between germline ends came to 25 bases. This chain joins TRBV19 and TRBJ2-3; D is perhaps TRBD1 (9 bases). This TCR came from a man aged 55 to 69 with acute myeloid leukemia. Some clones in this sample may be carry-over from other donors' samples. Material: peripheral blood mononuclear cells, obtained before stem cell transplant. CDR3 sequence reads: CASTSGGGQGWRTQYF. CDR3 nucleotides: TGTGCCAGTACCTCCGGGGGGGGACAGGGATGGCGTACGCAGTATTTT.